This T cell receptor beta chain comes out of a study of T cells in Graves' hyperthyroidism and ophthalmopathy. Study as a whole: Peripheral blood samples were taken at initial diagnosis, prior to any treatment. Study-level findings and limits: Most clonotypes that expanded in the thyroid above 0.001 also showed up in blood.

Researchers barred patients who had uncontrolled infection, other autoimmune disease, pregnancy or lactation. RNA transcripts were the template for amplifying TCR beta CDR3 regions. The TCR CDR3 was amplified in a first-round RT-PCR using the HTBI primer set. TCRdb itself ran the multiplex PCR reads through MiXCR, one entry per CDR3 protein. This table has 350,000 to 400,000 distinct CDR3 sequences, roughly 18% appearing once. This clonotype showed up many times. Its matching antigen is unknown. The specimen sequenced was blood. The TCR originated in a man in his late teens or twenties with Graves' ophthalmopathy.

The CDR3 coding sequence is TGCGCCAGCAGCTTGGGGGTTACGACTAATGAAAAACTGTTTTTT. Amino acid sequence: CASSLGVTTNEKLFF. This chain joins TRBV5-1 and TRBJ1-4; D call uncertain. Germline values: CDR1 SGHRS, CDR2 YFSETQ. V lost 0 bases and J lost 2, with 8 bases in between. The CDR3 has 15 amino acids.